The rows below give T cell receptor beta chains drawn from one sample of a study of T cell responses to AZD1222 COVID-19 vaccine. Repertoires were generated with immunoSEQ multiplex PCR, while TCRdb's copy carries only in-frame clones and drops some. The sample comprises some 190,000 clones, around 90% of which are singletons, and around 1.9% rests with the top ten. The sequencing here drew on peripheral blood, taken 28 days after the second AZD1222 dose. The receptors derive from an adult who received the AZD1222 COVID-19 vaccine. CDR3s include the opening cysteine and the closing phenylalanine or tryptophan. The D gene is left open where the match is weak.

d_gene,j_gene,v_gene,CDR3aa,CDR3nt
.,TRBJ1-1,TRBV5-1,CASSGGGNPGPAFF,TGCGCCAGCAGCGGAGGTGGGAACCCCGGACCCGCTTTCTTT
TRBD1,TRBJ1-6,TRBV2,CASSGDRGIYNSPLHF,TGTGCCAGCAGTGGGGACAGGGGGATATATAATTCACCCCTCCACTTT
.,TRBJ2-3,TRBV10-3,CAIGSAGPSPDTQYF,TGTGCCATCGGATCCGCGGGGCCCTCTCCAGATACGCAGTATTTT
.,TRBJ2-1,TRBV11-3,CASSLDPGSEQFF,TGTGCCAGCAGCTTAGACCCCGGGAGCGAGCAGTTCTTC
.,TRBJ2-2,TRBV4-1,CASSQGPGAGTGELFF,TGCGCCAGCAGCCAGGGCCCGGGGGCCGGGACCGGGGAGCTGTTTTTT
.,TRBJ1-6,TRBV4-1,CASSQTDRSYNSPLHF,TGCGCCAGCAGCCAAACCGACAGGTCCTATAATTCACCCCTCCACTTT
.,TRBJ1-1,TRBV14,CACRVGGNTEAFF,TGTGCCTGTAGGGTTGGGGGGAACACTGAAGCTTTCTTT
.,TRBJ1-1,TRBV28,CASSGGRGNTEAFF,TGTGCCAGCAGTGGGGGGAGGGGGAACACTGAAGCTTTCTTT
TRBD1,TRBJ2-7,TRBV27,CASSRTGGTYEQYF,TGTGCCAGCAGTAGGACAGGGGGGACGTACGAGCAGTACTTC
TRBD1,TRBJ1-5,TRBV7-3,CASNERDRGQPQHF,TGTGCCAGCAACGAACGGGACAGGGGTCAGCCCCAGCATTTT
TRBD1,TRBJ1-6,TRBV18,CASSQKDRTNNSPLHF,TGTGCCAGCTCCCAAAAGGACAGGACCAATAATTCACCCCTCCACTTT